Listed here are 18 T cell receptor beta chains from one sample, sequenced in a study of cytomegalovirus exposure and HLA in healthy donors. In the PCR, 60 Vbeta and 13 Jbeta primers were used. The protocol was immunoSEQ multiplex PCR, while the TCRdb copy is restricted to in-frame clones and leaves out a portion. The sample includes around 130,000 clones, more than 80% of them seen just once. Sequencing was performed on PBMCs. Source of these receptors: a woman in her twenties or thirties in good health and CMV-seropositive.

The genes are TRBV6-1 and TRBJ1-5; 9 bases fit TRBD1. The V and J ends lost 5 bases and 7 bases, in that order; junction bases with no gene match: 9. The CDR3 runs 15 residues. Germline lookup yields CDR1 MNHNS and CDR2 SASEGT. CDR3 protein: CASSITGGSGQPQHF. The CDR3 nucleotides are TGTGCCAGCAGTATCACAGGGGGCTCGGGGCAGCCCCAGCATTTT.

The rearrangement joins TRBV7-9 to TRBJ1-3; unclear D gene. Trimming shortened V by 4 bases and J by 0 bases, and 10 bases separated the two germline ends. The CDR3 loop spans 15 amino acids. Germline values: CDR1 SEHNR, CDR2 FQNEAQ (reference sequence). This chain's CDR3 is CASSSTAFSGNTIYF. CDR3 sequence (DNA): TGTGCCAGCAGCTCAACAGCCTTCTCTGGAAACACCATATATTTT.

This chain uses TRBV19 with TRBJ1-6, with 8 bases matching TRBD1. V dropped 2 bases and J dropped 7; count of bases not matched to a gene: 4. The CDR3 runs 15 residues. Germline V gene lookup returns CDR1 LNHDA and CDR2 SQIVND (reference sequence). CDR3 protein: CASSIQGANNSPLHF. The CDR3 DNA reads TGTGCCAGTAGTATACAGGGGGCAAACAATTCACCCCTCCACTTT.

The chain links TRBV5-1 to TRBJ2-3, with 9 positions matching TRBD2. Germline lookup yields CDR1 SGHRS and CDR2 YFSETQ. The V and J ends lost 0 bases and 2 bases, in that order; junction bases with no gene match: 22. The CDR3 has 22 residues. The CDR3 is CASSLGRSTPSSGGTSTDTQYF. The CDR3, as DNA: TGCGCCAGCAGCTTGGGGCGATCTACCCCCAGTAGCGGGGGAACTTCCACAGATACGCAGTATTTT.

The chain recombines TRBV2 with TRBJ1-1; no reliable D call. Deletions cut 5 bases from V and 0 bases from J, with 7 bases between. The CDR3 has 13 residues. CDR1 SNHLY and CDR2 FYNNEI come from the germline V gene. The CDR3 DNA reads TGTGCCAGCAGTATTGGGCTGAACACTGAAGCTTTCTTT. Its translation is CASSIGLNTEAFF.

J is TRBJ2-7 and V is TRBV23-1; 10 nucleotides align to TRBD2. TRBV23-1 carries the ORF label, with uncertain function. The junction had 19 bases not matched to a gene; V was cut back by 8 bases and J by 3 bases. The CDR3 is 18 residues long. The DNA for the CDR3 is TGCGCCAGCCCGGCGGGGGGGACTAGCGCTCGATCTAACTACGAGCAGTACTTC. It specifies CASPAGGTSARSNYEQYF.

This sequence joins TRBV5-4 and TRBJ1-6, with 9 bases aligning to TRBD1. CDR1 and CDR2 from the germline V gene are SGHNT and YYREEE (reference sequence). The CDR3 spans 16 residues. V shed 3 bases and J 5 bases; nucleotides not matched to a gene: 6. This CDR3 reads CASSWGQGKDNSPLHF. The CDR3 region has the DNA TGTGCCAGCAGCTGGGGACAGGGAAAGGATAATTCACCCCTCCACTTT.

The chain carries TRBV18 and TRBJ1-3; unclear D gene. Germline CDR1 reads KGHSH; CDR2 reads LQKENI. There are 14 residues in the CDR3. V was pared by 4 bases and J by 0 bases, with 7 bases between. CDR3 residues: CASSLGVSGNTIYF. CDR3 DNA sequence: TGTGCCAGCTCACTGGGAGTCTCTGGAAACACCATATATTTT.

The gene calls are TRBV28 and TRBJ2-4, with a weak D call TRBD2 (6 bases). The CDR3 covers 16 residues. The V and J ends lost 1 base and 0 bases respectively, with 10 bases between them. Germline loops: CDR1 MDHEN, CDR2 SYDVKM. CDR3 nucleotides: TGTGCCAGCAGTTTATTCGGGGGAACAGCCAAAAACATTCAGTACTTC. It is translated as CASSLFGGTAKNIQYF. The full variable domain, its missing parts supplied by reference TRBV28 and TRBJ2-4, is DVKVTQSSRYLVKRTGEKVFLECVQDMDHENMFWYRQDPGLGLRLIYFSYDVKMKEKGDIPEGYSVSREKKERFSLILESASTNQTSMYLCASSLFGGTAKNIQYFGAGTRLSVL.

The V call is TRBV14, the J call TRBJ2-1, with 9 bases fitting TRBD1. The CDR3 is 16 residues long. Germline values: CDR1 SGHDN, CDR2 FVKESK. With 1 base clipped from V and 5 bases from J, the junction kept 6 bases outside the gene matches. In DNA, the CDR3 is TGTGCCAGCAGCCAAGTACCGGGACAGGGAGACAATGAGCAGTTCTTC. Amino acids: CASSQVPGQGDNEQFF.

V usage is TRBV5-4 and J usage is TRBJ2-7, with 8 bases fitting TRBD1. Per germline, CDR1 SGHNT and CDR2 YYREEE (reference sequence). The V segment lost 3 bases and the J segment 3 bases; nucleotides outside the gene matches: 5. The CDR3 is made up of 14 amino acids. In nucleotides, the CDR3 is TGTGCCAGCAGCTATCAGGGGGCAGTCTACGAGCAGTACTTC. Protein: CASSYQGAVYEQYF.

The V gene is TRBV5-1, the J gene TRBJ2-1; 7 bases agree with TRBD1. The V gene's germline CDR1 is SGHRS and CDR2 YFSETQ. The CDR3 totals 15 residues. V gave up 4 bases and J gave up 1 base; unmatched junction bases: 5. Written as DNA, the CDR3 is TGCGCCAGCAGCCCTAACAGGGGATCCTACAATGAGCAGTTCTTC. This gives the protein CASSPNRGSYNEQFF.

The chain employs TRBV21-1 and TRBJ2-1; the table calls TRBD2, which could not be checked here. TRBV21-1 is given as a pseudogene. CDR3 length: 14 residues. The CDR3 reads CASGGVAGRNEQFF. DNA for the CDR3: TGTGCCAGCGGAGGGGTAGCGGGCCGTAATGAGCAGTTCTTC.

The gene calls are TRBV5-1 and TRBJ1-2; perhaps TRBD1 as D (6 bases). Trimming pared 4 bases from V and 0 bases from J, leaving 13 bases between. CDR1 is SGHRS and CDR2 is YFSETQ in the germline V gene. This CDR3 is 15 amino acids long. CDR3 bases: TGCGCCAGCAGCCCAGGACAGACTTCTAACTATGGCTACACCTTC. It specifies CASSPGQTSNYGYTF.

The chain joins TRBV30 to TRBJ2-3, with 7 bases lining up with TRBD2. This CDR3 contains 14 residues. J gave up 6 bases and V 4 bases, and 10 bases lay outside the gene matches. Germline values: CDR1 GTSNPN, CDR2 SVGIG (reference sequence). The CDR3 here is CAWTSGNTRDTQYF. The DNA for the CDR3 is TGTGCCTGGACTAGCGGTAACACTAGGGATACGCAGTATTTT.

The V gene is TRBV30, the J gene TRBJ1-4; maybe TRBD1 (6 bases). The CDR3 runs 12 residues. V was cut by 1 base and J by 7 bases, with 7 bases left in between. CDR1 is GTSNPN, CDR2 SVGIG, per germline (reference sequence). The CDR3 is CAWSETGEKLFF. CDR3 coding DNA: TGTGCCTGGAGTGAGACAGGTGAAAAACTGTTTTTT.

The V call is TRBV2, the J call TRBJ2-1; 7 bases map to TRBD2. After removal of 4 bases from V and 7 bases from J, the junction contained 4 bases not matched to a gene. The CDR3 has 13 residues. Germline V CDR1 and CDR2: SNHLY, FYNNEI. The CDR3 loop is CASSAFGGNEQFF. The CDR3 DNA follows: TGTGCCAGCAGTGCCTTCGGGGGGAATGAGCAGTTCTTC. Complete variable domain (other parts from reference TRBV2 and TRBJ2-1): EPEVTQTPSHQVTQMGQEVILRCVPISNHLYFYWYRQILGQKVEFLVSFYNNEISEKSEIFDDQFSVERPDGSNFTLKIRSTKLEDSAMYFCASSAFGGNEQFFGPGTRLTVL.

The rearrangement joins TRBV19 to TRBJ2-1, with 10 bases lining up with TRBD2. Germline CDR1 is LNHDA and CDR2 is SQIVND (reference sequence). The V gene end was trimmed by 10 bases and the J gene end by 3 bases; junction bases not matched to a gene: 3. This CDR3 has 13 amino acids. The CDR3 coding sequence is TGTGCCACCCGGACTAGCGGCTACAATGAGCAGTTCTTC. Translation: CATRTSGYNEQFF. The full variable domain, in which reference TRBV19 and TRBJ2-1 provide the parts outside the CDR3, is DGGITQSPKYLFRKEGQNVTLSCEQNLNHDAMYWYRQDPGQGLRLIYYSQIVNDFQKGDIAEGYSVSREKKESFPLTVTSAQKNPTAFYLCATRTSGYNEQFFGPGTRLTVL.